This T cell receptor beta chain was recorded in a study of T cell responses to AZD1222 COVID-19 vaccine. The count of this clone is one. Its specificity is not known. CDR3 length equals 16 residues. Germline V gives CDR1 SGHAT, CDR2 FQNNGV. The junction had 5 bases not matched to a gene; V was cut back by 1 base and J by 0 bases. Profiled with immunoSEQ multiplex PCR; TCRdb holds only in-frame clones, not every one. The sample carries 130,000 to 150,000 clones, under 95% recorded once. Study results and limitations: Unmutated regions of variants are reportedly targeted by nearly half of spike-specific TCRs.

Sequencing was performed on peripheral blood, taken 28 days after the second AZD1222 dose. The receptor was derived from an adult who received the AZD1222 COVID-19 vaccine. This chain joins TRBV11-2 and TRBJ2-7, with TRBD2 identical over 8 bases. In DNA, the CDR3 is TGTGCCAGCAGCTTAGGACTAGCGCTGAGCTCCTACGAGCAGTACTTC. Encoded protein: CASSLGLALSSYEQYF.